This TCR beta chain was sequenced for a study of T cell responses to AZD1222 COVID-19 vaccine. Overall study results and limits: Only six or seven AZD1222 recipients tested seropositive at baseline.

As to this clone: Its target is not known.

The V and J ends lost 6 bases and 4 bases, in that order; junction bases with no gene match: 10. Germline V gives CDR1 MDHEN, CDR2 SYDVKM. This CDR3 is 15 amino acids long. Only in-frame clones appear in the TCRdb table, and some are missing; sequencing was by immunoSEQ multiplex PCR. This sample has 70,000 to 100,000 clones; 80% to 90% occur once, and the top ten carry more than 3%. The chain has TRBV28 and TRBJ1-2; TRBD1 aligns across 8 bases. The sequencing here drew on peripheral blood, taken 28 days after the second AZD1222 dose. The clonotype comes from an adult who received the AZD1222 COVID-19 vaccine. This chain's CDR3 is CASRRQGPKSYGYTF. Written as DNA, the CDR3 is TGTGCCAGCAGGCGACAGGGGCCGAAGAGCTATGGCTACACCTTC.